Following are 20 T cell receptor beta chains from one sample sequenced in a study of blood T cell repertoires in COVID-19. The assay was immunoSEQ multiplex PCR, and TCRdb's table has in-frame clones only and misses some. Altogether under 300,000 clones are present, 65% to 90% being singletons, with the ten largest covering about a sixth. Sequenced material: PBMCs or T cells enriched from blood (not recorded which). Receptors were obtained from a man in his late teens or twenties who had recovered from COVID-19.

The V call is TRBV27, the J call TRBJ1-4; D not resolved. Deletions cut 5 bases from V and 4 bases from J, with 17 bases between. This CDR3 region has 16 residues. Looked up from germline, CDR1 is MNHEY and CDR2 is SMNVEV (reference sequence). CDR3 amino acids: CASSITPDGLNEKLFF. CDR3 DNA sequence: TGTGCCAGCAGTATAACCCCCGACGGACTTAATGAAAAACTGTTTTTT.

The chain uses TRBV11-2 and TRBJ2-5; 12 bases fit TRBD2. The CDR3 contains 16 residues. Trimming cost V 4 bases and J 2 bases; bases outside gene matches: 5. Germline V gene data show CDR1 as SGHAT and CDR2 as FQNNGV. This chain's CDR3 is CASSSLLAGGQETQYF. CDR3 coding DNA: TGTGCCAGCAGCTCTTTACTAGCGGGGGGACAAGAGACCCAGTACTTC.

This chain links TRBV10-2 with TRBJ1-4; TRBD1 is a possible D gene (5 bases). CDR1 is WSHSY, CDR2 SAAADI, per germline. V lost 4 bases, J lost 8 bases, and 17 bases lay in between. This CDR3 comprises 15 residues. The CDR3: CASSGPGGRSEKLFF. CDR3 DNA sequence: TGCGCCAGCAGTGGTCCGGGGGGAAGGTCCGAAAAACTGTTTTTT.

As for this clone: No DNA is shown, since the ends of the CDR3 on it are uncertain; the CDR3 is the one TCRdb lists. The chain links TRBV2 to TRBJ2-2; the D call in the table, TRBD1, was not verified against the DNA. The CDR3 has 17 residues if both end residues are counted. CDR1 and CDR2 from the germline V gene are SNHLY and FYNNEI. CDR3 region: CASILDSGTVNTGELFF.

Remarks on this clone: The same CDR3 can be traced to other DNA sequences in this sample. The rearrangement uses TRBV4-1 and TRBJ1-1; 9 nucleotides agree with TRBD1. Trimming took 3 bases from V and 3 from J; bases not matched to a gene: 2. The germline gives CDR1 MGHRA, CDR2 YSYEKL. The CDR3 consists of 14 residues. CDR3 sequence: CASSQGQGDTEAFF. CDR3 nucleotides: TGCGCCAGCAGCCAGGGACAGGGAGACACTGAAGCTTTCTTT.

This clone was detected only once. The CDR3 DNA reads TGTGCCACCAGTCGTCAGGGAGAGACCCAGTACTTC. As protein: CATSRQGETQYF. The chain couples TRBV24-1 to TRBJ2-5, with D maybe TRBD1 (5 bases). Germline CDR1 reads KGHDR; CDR2 reads SFDVKD. V was shortened by 6 bases and J by 4 bases, with 8 bases between the two germline ends. The CDR3 spans 12 residues.

The chain employs TRBV5-8 and TRBJ2-7, with D perhaps TRBD1 (7 bases). The CDR3 has 15 amino acids. Trimming removed 4 bases at V and 0 bases at J, with 14 bases between. Germline CDR1 reads SGHTS; CDR2 reads YDEGEE. CDR3 nucleotide sequence: TGTGCCAGCAGCGGGGGGACAGCTTTCTCCTACGAGCAGTACTTC. Translating it yields CASSGGTAFSYEQYF.

The chain uses TRBV3-1 (or the pseudogene TRBV3-2) and TRBJ2-7, with TRBD2 as a possible D gene (6 bases). The CDR3 runs 13 residues. The ends were cut back, 4 bases at V and 9 bases at J, with 16 bases in the middle. Germline CDR1 is LGHDT and CDR2 is YNNKEL (reference sequence). The CDR3 DNA reads as TGTGCCAGCAGCCCGGACTATTTTGGTGTGCAGTACTTC. The encoded protein is CASSPDYFGVQYF.

The chain is built from TRBV4-1 and TRBJ2-7, with 7 bases identical to TRBD1. This CDR3 is 16 amino acids long. Germline V gene data show CDR1 as MGHRA and CDR2 as YSYEKL. Trimming took 0 bases from V and 1 from J; bases not matched to a gene: 6. Here the CDR3 DNA reads TGCGCCAGCAGCCAAGAAGACCTCAGGGGGTCCTACGAGCAGTACTTC. It specifies CASSQEDLRGSYEQYF.

The CDR3 reads CASSQEWMGHTSFNTEAFF. The CDR3 nucleotides read TGTGCCAGCAGCCAAGAATGGATGGGACACACATCTTTTAACACTGAAGCTTTCTTT. The chain employs TRBV4-2 and TRBJ1-1; D is possibly TRBD1 (6 bases). The CDR3 is made up of 19 amino acids. CDR1 LGHNA and CDR2 YNFKEQ come from the germline V gene. The germline V and J ends were trimmed by 0 bases and 2 bases, with 22 bases remaining between them.

The chain couples TRBV29-1 to TRBJ2-5, with TRBD1 matching 7 bases. The CDR3 sequence is 13 residues long. The J segment lost 2 bases and the V segment lost 7 bases, leaving 7 bases of the junction unmatched. Germline V lookup: CDR1 SQVTM, CDR2 ANQGSEA. The CDR3 DNA follows: TGCAGCGAAACGCAGGGGGTTCAAGAGACCCAGTACTTC. This translates into CSETQGVQETQYF.

This sequence joins TRBV5-6 and TRBJ2-6, with 7 bases aligning to TRBD1. CDR1 SGHDT and CDR2 YYEEEE come from the germline V gene. V shed 2 bases and J 1 base; nucleotides not matched to a gene: 9. This CDR3 comprises 18 residues. The CDR3 region is CASSFVYRGNSGANVLTF. CDR3 nucleotide sequence: TGTGCCAGCAGCTTTGTGTACAGGGGCAATTCTGGGGCCAACGTCCTGACTTTC.

Only one count was recorded for this clone. V gene TRBV13 combines with J gene TRBJ2-7; D might be TRBD2 (6 bases). Germline assignment: CDR1 PRHDT and CDR2 FYEKMQ (reference sequence). The V and J ends lost 5 bases and 3 bases respectively, with 14 bases between them. The CDR3 has 14 residues. DNA for the CDR3: TGTGCCAGCAGCAGGACGGGACTCCGCTACGAGCAGTACTTC. Its protein is CASSRTGLRYEQYF.

V is TRBV6-5 and J is TRBJ2-1; maybe TRBD2 (5 bases). V dropped 0 bases and J dropped 5 bases, with 8 bases sitting between them. Germline V gene data show CDR1 as MNHEY and CDR2 as SVGAGI. This CDR3 comprises 14 residues. The CDR3 region is CASSYSYGNNEQFF. The CDR3 DNA sequence: TGTGCCAGCAGTTACTCTTACGGGAACAATGAGCAGTTCTTC.

The gene calls are TRBV6-1 and TRBJ1-2; no clear D. Germline CDR1 and CDR2: MNHNS and SASEGT. The CDR3 has 17 residues. Trimming shortened V by 1 base and J by 4 bases, and 19 bases separated the two germline ends. The CDR3 nucleotides are TGTGCCAGCAGTGAAGTTTCGCCGGCCCTCGGAGGCTATGGCTACACCTTC. Translated: CASSEVSPALGGYGYTF.

The chain joins TRBV3-1 (or the pseudogene TRBV3-2) to TRBJ2-1; D remains ambiguous. Per germline, CDR1 LGHDT and CDR2 YNNKEL (reference sequence). V lost 4 bases to trimming and J lost 7 bases, with 14 bases between them. There are 14 residues in the CDR3. The CDR3 sequence is CASSPENRRNEQFF. The CDR3 coding sequence is TGTGCCAGCAGCCCGGAAAACAGAAGGAATGAGCAGTTCTTC.

For the CDR3, the DNA is TGTGCCAGCAGCCCTTTACTAGACGTGAACACCGGGGAGCTGTTTTTT. This gives the protein CASSPLLDVNTGELFF. This chain connects TRBV7-2 to TRBJ2-2, with TRBD2 as a possible D gene (5 bases). Germline values: CDR1 SGHTA, CDR2 FQGNSA. The CDR3 extends over 16 amino acids. With 5 bases removed from V and 1 base from J, the gap between germline ends came to 14 bases.

The rearrangement joins TRBV4-1 to TRBJ1-2, with a tentative D call TRBD1 (6 bases). From germline, CDR1 is MGHRA and CDR2 YSYEKL. Trimming left V 0 bases short and J 5 bases short, with 13 bases between. CDR3 length: 15 amino acids. This CDR3 is CASSQEGRGWYGYTF. The CDR3 nucleotides read TGCGCCAGCAGCCAAGAAGGCAGGGGTTGGTATGGCTACACCTTC.

The rearrangement links TRBV6-5 to TRBJ1-2; the match to TRBD1 covers 7 bases. Trimming at V came to 4 bases and at J to 5 bases, leaving 10 bases not matched to a gene. The CDR3 is made up of 15 amino acids. Germline CDR1 and CDR2: MNHEY and SVGAGI. In DNA, the CDR3 is TGTGCCAGCAGTTCCCCCAGGGGGTCGGGGTATGGCTACACCTTC. Protein: CASSSPRGSGYGYTF.

V and J are TRBV11-2 and TRBJ1-1, with 8 bases fitting TRBD1. J was trimmed by 4 bases and V by 4 bases; bases with no gene match: 2. This CDR3 comprises 13 residues. The germline gives CDR1 SGHAT, CDR2 FQNNGV. CDR3 nucleotide sequence: TGTGCCAGCAGCTCGACAGGGGTCACTGAAGCTTTCTTT. Amino acids: CASSSTGVTEAFF.